The next 4 T cell receptor beta chains were all read from a single sample in a study of blood T cell repertoires in COVID-19. Clones were read by immunoSEQ multiplex PCR, and TCRdb kept only the in-frame ones, dropping some. The sample carries roughly 250,000 clones, roughly 87% recorded once. Sample: PBMCs or T cells enriched from blood (not recorded which). The receptors were sampled from a woman in her 30s with acute COVID-19.

V and J are TRBV27 and TRBJ2-5, with D perhaps TRBD1 (6 bases). The CDR3 loop spans 14 amino acids. V was shortened by 7 bases and J by 5 bases, with 17 bases between the two germline ends. Per the germline V gene, CDR1 is MNHEY and CDR2 is SMNVEV (reference sequence). The CDR3 bases are TGTGCCAGCAAAGGGACACCGAGGGTGGAGACCCAGTACTTC. It specifies CASKGTPRVETQYF.

The rearrangement uses TRBV19 and TRBJ2-7, with D perhaps TRBD1 (5 bases). The CDR3 has 14 amino acids. Germline V gives CDR1 LNHDA, CDR2 SQIVND (reference sequence). Trimming cost V 6 bases and J 4 bases, with 16 bases left between them. The chain's CDR3 is CASSSTRRTYEQYF. CDR3 sequence (DNA): TGTGCCAGTAGCAGTACCCGACGGACATACGAGCAGTACTTC.

The genes are TRBV9 and TRBJ2-1; 8 nucleotides agree with TRBD1. CDR3 length: 12 residues. With 1 base clipped from V and 12 bases from J, the junction kept 3 bases outside the gene matches. CDR1 SGDLS and CDR2 YYNGEE come from the germline V gene. The CDR3 sequence is CASSVTGTGQFF. The CDR3 DNA follows: TGTGCCAGCAGCGTAACCGGGACAGGGCAGTTCTTC.

This clone appeared once. This rearrangement joins TRBV9 to TRBJ1-6, with TRBD1 matching 9 bases. There are 14 residues in the CDR3. The germline gives CDR1 SGDLS, CDR2 YYNGEE. V was clipped by 4 bases and J by 6 bases; unmatched bases: 2. CDR3 nucleotide sequence: TGTGCCAGCAGCTCGGGACAGGGTAATTCACCCCTCCACTTT. Its protein is CASSSGQGNSPLHF.